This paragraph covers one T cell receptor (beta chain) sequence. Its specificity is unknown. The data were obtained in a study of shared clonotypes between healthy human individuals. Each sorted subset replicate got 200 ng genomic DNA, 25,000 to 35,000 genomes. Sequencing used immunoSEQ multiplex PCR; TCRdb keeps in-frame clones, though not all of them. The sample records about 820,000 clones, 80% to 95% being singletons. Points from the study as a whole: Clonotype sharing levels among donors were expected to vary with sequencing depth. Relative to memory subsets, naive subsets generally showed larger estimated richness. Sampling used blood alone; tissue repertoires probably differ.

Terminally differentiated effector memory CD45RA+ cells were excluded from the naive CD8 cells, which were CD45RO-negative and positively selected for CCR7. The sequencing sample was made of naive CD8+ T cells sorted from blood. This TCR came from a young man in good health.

This CDR3 is CASSPLSDRGWVGEQYF. The CDR3, as DNA: TGTGCCAGCAGTCCCTTATCGGACAGGGGTTGGGTGGGCGAGCAGTACTTC. This chain links TRBV28 with TRBJ2-7, with TRBD1 matching 9 bases. Losses at the gene ends were 5 bases for V and 6 bases for J; bases not matched to a gene: 17. The CDR3 has 17 residues. Germline V gene sequence: CDR1 MDHEN, CDR2 SYDVKM.